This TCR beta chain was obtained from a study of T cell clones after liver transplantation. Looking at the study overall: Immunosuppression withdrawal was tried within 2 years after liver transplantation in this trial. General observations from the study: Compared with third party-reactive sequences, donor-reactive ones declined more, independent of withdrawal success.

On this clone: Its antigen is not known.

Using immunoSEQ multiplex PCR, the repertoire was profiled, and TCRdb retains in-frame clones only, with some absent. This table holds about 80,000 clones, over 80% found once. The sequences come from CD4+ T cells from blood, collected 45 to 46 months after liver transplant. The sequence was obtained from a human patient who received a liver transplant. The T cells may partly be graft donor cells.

CDR3 amino acids: CASSPGTLISHNEQFF. The CDR3 region has the DNA TGTGCCAGCAGCCCCGGGACTTTAATTTCCCACAATGAGCAGTTCTTC. The chain combines TRBV7-9 with TRBJ2-1, with D tentatively TRBD2 (6 bases). The germline CDR1 and CDR2 sequences are SEHNR and FQNEAQ (reference sequence). V lost 5 bases and J lost 5, with 19 bases in between. The CDR3 runs 16 residues.